These 15 T cell receptor beta chains originate from one sample sequenced in a study of blood T cell repertoires in COVID-19. Assay: immunoSEQ multiplex PCR; the TCRdb copy retains only in-frame clones and omits some. The sample carries some 300,000 clones, over 75% recorded once. The sequenced sample was PBMCs or T cells enriched from blood (not recorded which). These TCRs come from a man aged 25-45 years who had recovered from COVID-19.

This chain joins TRBV3-1 (or the pseudogene TRBV3-2) and TRBJ2-1; 11 bases line up with TRBD2. Trimming at V came to 4 bases and at J to 6 bases, leaving 2 bases not matched to a gene. The germline V gene encodes CDR1 LGHDT and CDR2 YNNKEL (reference sequence). CDR3 length equals 14 residues. CDR3 bases: TGTGCCAGCAGCCCCGGGACTAGCGGCAATGAGCAGTTCTTC. It codes for CASSPGTSGNEQFF.

This sequence joins TRBV6-6 and TRBJ1-4; 7 nucleotides match TRBD1. Germline trimming cut 5 bases from V and 1 base from J; bases unmatched to any gene: 10. This CDR3 comprises 17 residues. CDR1 is MNHNY, CDR2 SVGAGI, per germline (reference sequence). The CDR3 DNA reads as TGTGCCAGCAGTCGGTTACAGGGGCGGGGAACTAATGAAAAACTGTTTTTT. It specifies CASSRLQGRGTNEKLFF.

This sequence joins TRBV28 and TRBJ2-7, with TRBD1 matching over 9 bases. This CDR3 has 13 residues. CDR1 is MDHEN and CDR2 is SYDVKM in the germline V gene. The CDR3 reads CVVGGTGSYEQYF. CDR3 nucleotide sequence: TGTGTCGTGGGGGGGACAGGGTCCTACGAGCAGTACTTC.

In its sample, this clone was seen once. V gene TRBV4-1 combines with J gene TRBJ2-3, with D perhaps TRBD1 (5 bases). The CDR3 has 14 residues. The ends were cut back, 5 bases at V and 2 bases at J, with 11 bases in the middle. Germline V gene lookup returns CDR1 MGHRA and CDR2 YSYEKL. The CDR3 reads CASSTGSSTDTQYF. CDR3 DNA: TGCGCCAGCAGCACAGGTAGTTCCACAGATACGCAGTATTTT.

The V and J genes are TRBV11-2 and TRBJ2-3; D is perhaps TRBD2 (6 bases). Germline V gives CDR1 SGHAT, CDR2 FQNNGV. There are 14 residues in the CDR3. Trimming pared 3 bases from V and 2 bases from J, leaving 9 bases between. In nucleotides, the CDR3 is TGTGCCAGCAGCTTTGGGAGGAACACAGATACGCAGTATTTT. Its protein is CASSFGRNTDTQYF.

The chain combines TRBV27 with TRBJ1-1, with a tentative D call TRBD1 (5 bases). The germline V and J ends were trimmed by 3 bases and 1 base, with 6 bases remaining between them. CDR3 size: 13 residues. The germline CDR1 and CDR2 sequences are MNHEY and SMNVEV (reference sequence). The DNA for the CDR3 is TGTGCCAGCAGTTTGGGGGGGAACACTGAAGCTTTCTTT. It is translated as CASSLGGNTEAFF.

The CDR3 DNA reads as TGTGCAAGTCGCTTAGCGAAGAGGGCTAATCCCAGGTTACAAGAGACCCAGTACTTC. It is translated as CASRLAKRANPRLQETQYF. The chain has TRBV12-2 and TRBJ2-5; TRBD2, the D gene given by the table, was not confirmed from the DNA. TRBV12-2 is described as a pseudogene. The CDR3 spans 19 residues.

The chain couples TRBV27 to TRBJ1-5; D not certain. Looked up from germline, CDR1 is MNHEY and CDR2 is SMNVEV (reference sequence). CDR3 length: 15 residues. V was trimmed by 6 bases and J by 0 bases, leaving 12 bases between them. CDR3 DNA sequence: TGTGCCAGCAGGAGGAGTCCTGGTAGCAATCAGCCCCAGCATTTT. Translating gives CASRRSPGSNQPQHF.

V gene TRBV15 combines with J gene TRBJ1-5; 10 bases agree with TRBD1. The V gene's germline CDR1 is LNHNV and CDR2 YYDKDF (reference sequence). The CDR3 has 16 residues. With 0 bases clipped from V and 4 bases from J, the junction kept 3 bases outside the gene matches. CDR3 DNA: TGTGCCACCAGCAGAGAGCGACAGGGGGCGAATCAGCCCCAGCATTTT. This translates into CATSRERQGANQPQHF.

The chain employs TRBV4-1 and TRBJ2-2; the D gene is possibly TRBD1 (6 bases). Germline V gives CDR1 MGHRA, CDR2 YSYEKL. This CDR3 comprises 17 residues. V shed 1 base and J shed 2 bases, with 14 bases lying between them. CDR3 amino acids: CASSQAVRDTNTGELFF. In DNA form, the CDR3 reads TGCGCCAGCAGCCAAGCAGTCCGGGACACCAACACCGGGGAGCTGTTTTTT.

The J gene is TRBJ2-7, the V gene TRBV5-1, with TRBD2 matching 14 bases. This CDR3 has 15 amino acids. The ends lost 0 bases at V and 7 bases at J; junction bases unmatched: 3. Germline loops: CDR1 SGHRS, CDR2 YFSETQ. The CDR3 DNA reads TGCGCCAGCAGCTTGGGGACTAGCGGGAGGTTTGAGCAGTACTTC. It is translated as CASSLGTSGRFEQYF.

The chain employs TRBV6-1 and TRBJ2-4; D remains ambiguous. Germline CDR1 reads MNHNS; CDR2 reads SASEGT. The CDR3 has 18 residues. V was clipped by 1 base and J by 0 bases, with 16 bases between them. CDR3 sequence (DNA): TGTGCCAGCAGTGAAGAGCGAATCACTGCTCTAGCCAAAAACATTCAGTACTTC. This sequence encodes CASSEERITALAKNIQYF.

The chain is built from TRBV5-4 and TRBJ1-2; perhaps TRBD1 as D (5 bases). The CDR3 runs 14 residues. Germline CDR1 is SGHNT and CDR2 is YYREEE (reference sequence). Trimming removed 0 bases from V and 2 bases from J, with 8 bases in between. As DNA, the CDR3 is TGTGCCAGCAGCTTGGGGGGCGCGAACTATGGCTACACCTTC. Protein product: CASSLGGANYGYTF.

The chain recombines TRBV7-9 with TRBJ2-3, with D possibly being TRBD1 (6 bases). This CDR3 spans 16 amino acids. Germline assignment: CDR1 SEHNR and CDR2 FQNEAQ (reference sequence). V lost 5 bases, J lost 0 bases, and 15 bases lay in between. The CDR3 loop is CASSPRTAPSTDTQYF. The CDR3 region has the DNA TGTGCCAGCAGCCCGCGGACAGCCCCTAGCACAGATACGCAGTATTTT.

This rearrangement joins TRBV7-9 to TRBJ1-4; TRBD1 matches at 7 bases. The V gene end was trimmed by 5 bases and the J gene end by 0 bases; junction bases not matched to a gene: 12. The CDR3 length is 18 residues. Germline CDR1 is SEHNR and CDR2 is FQNEAQ (reference sequence). The CDR3 DNA reads TGTGCCAGCAGCCATAGACAGGGTTCGGCAGCAACTAATGAAAAACTGTTTTTT. Amino acid sequence: CASSHRQGSAATNEKLFF.